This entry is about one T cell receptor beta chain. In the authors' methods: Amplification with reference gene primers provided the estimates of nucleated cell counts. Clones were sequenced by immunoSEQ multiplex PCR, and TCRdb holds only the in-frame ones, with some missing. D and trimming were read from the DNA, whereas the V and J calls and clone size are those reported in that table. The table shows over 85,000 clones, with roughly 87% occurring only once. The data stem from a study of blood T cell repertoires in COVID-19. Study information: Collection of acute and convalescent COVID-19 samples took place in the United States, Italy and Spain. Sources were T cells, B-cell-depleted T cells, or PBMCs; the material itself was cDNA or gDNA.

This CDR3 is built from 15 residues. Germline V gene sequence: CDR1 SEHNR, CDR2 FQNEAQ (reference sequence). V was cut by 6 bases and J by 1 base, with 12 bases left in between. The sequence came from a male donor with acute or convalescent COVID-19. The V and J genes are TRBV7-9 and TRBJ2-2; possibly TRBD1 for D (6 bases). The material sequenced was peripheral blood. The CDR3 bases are TGTGCCAGCAGTCATACAGGGAGGAACACCGGGGAGCTGTTTTTT. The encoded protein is CASSHTGRNTGELFF. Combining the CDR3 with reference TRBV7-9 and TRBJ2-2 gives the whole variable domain DTGVSQNPRHKITKRGQNVTFRCDPISEHNRLYWYRQTLGQGPEFLTYFQNEAQLEKSRLLSDRFSAERPKGSFSTLEIQRTEQGDSAMYLCASSHTGRNTGELFFGEGSRLTVL.